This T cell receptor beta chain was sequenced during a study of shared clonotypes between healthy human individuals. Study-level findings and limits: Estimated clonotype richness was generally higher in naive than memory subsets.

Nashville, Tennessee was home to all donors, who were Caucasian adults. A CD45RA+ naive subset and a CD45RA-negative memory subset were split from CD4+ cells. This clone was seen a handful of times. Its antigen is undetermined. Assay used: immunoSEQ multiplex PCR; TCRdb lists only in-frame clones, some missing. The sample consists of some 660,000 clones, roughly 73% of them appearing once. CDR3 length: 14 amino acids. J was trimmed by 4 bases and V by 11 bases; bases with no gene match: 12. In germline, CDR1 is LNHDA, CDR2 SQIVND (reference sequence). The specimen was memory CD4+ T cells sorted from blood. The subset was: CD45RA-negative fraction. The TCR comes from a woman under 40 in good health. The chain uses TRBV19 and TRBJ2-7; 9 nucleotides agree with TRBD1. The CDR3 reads CASSYGQGRYEQYF. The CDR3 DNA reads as TGTGCCTCTAGCTACGGACAGGGGAGATACGAGCAGTACTTC.